The TCR beta chain under discussion was sequenced for a study of identical twins. Study-wide findings and caveats: Models underpredicted monozygotic twin sharing of out-of-frame TCR alpha.

From germline, CDR1 is SGHNT and CDR2 YENEEA. Trimming cost V 4 bases and J 5 bases; bases outside gene matches: 4. The CDR3 is 14 residues long. This clonotype was seen a few times. The antigen remains unidentified. TCRdb analysed the 5' RACE reads with MiXCR anew, one entry per CDR3 protein. The top ten clones hold under 7.5% of a sample with hundreds of thousands of distinct CDR3 sequences, just under 9.5% of them seen once. This sample was shared with a second study, whose subject was yellow fever vaccine responses in identical twins.

The source is a woman between 18 and 29 years old in good health. The sequenced sample consisted of CD8+ T cells sorted from blood. This chain uses TRBV11-3 with TRBJ2-2; 7 bases match TRBD2. CDR3 amino acids: CASSSAGRTGELFF. CDR3 nucleotide sequence: TGTGCCAGCAGCTCAGCGGGGAGAACCGGGGAGCTGTTTTTT.